These 20 T cell receptor beta chains came from one sample sequenced in a study of blood T cells in healthy people across ages. Then a second PCR, running about 6 to 12 cycles, was carried out with a sample-barcoded 5' primer and a J-beta primer mix. TCRdb reprocessed the 5' RACE reads via MiXCR and lists one record per CDR3 protein. The data show 550,000 to 750,000 distinct CDR3 sequences, around a fifth seen once. Sequenced sample: blood. The receptors here all came from a man aged 70-80 years in good health.

The chain uses TRBV21-1 and TRBJ2-2; TRBD2, the table's D call, lacks a check against the DNA. TRBV21-1 constitutes a pseudogene. The CDR3 extends over 16 amino acids. The CDR3 region has the DNA TGTGCCAGCAGCCCTCGGAGGGGCCAGAACACCGGGGAGCTGTTTTTT. It codes for CASSPRRGQNTGELFF.

This clonotype was found a few times. Its ends do not fully match the called genes, so a read error is possible. The J gene is TRBJ2-5, the V gene TRBV19; 7 nucleotides match TRBD2. The DNA end favors TRBJ2-1, so the J call may be wrong. Germline CDR1 is LNHDA and CDR2 is SQIVND (reference sequence). The CDR3 has 15 residues. The CDR3 DNA reads TGTACCAGTAGTTTTCCTAGCGGAGTCTACAATGAGCAGTTCTTC. Its protein product is CTSSFPSGVYNEQFF.

This clonotype was seen a few times. V and J are TRBV20-1 and TRBJ2-7, with D possibly called TRBD1 or TRBD2 (6 bases each). This CDR3 contains 13 residues. Between the trimmed V and J ends, which lost 2 bases and 4 bases, there was a span of 12 bases. Germline loops: CDR1 DFQATT, CDR2 SNEGSKA (reference sequence). This CDR3 reads CSARRGGQYEQYF. The DNA for the CDR3 is TGCAGTGCTAGACGAGGGGGGCAATACGAGCAGTACTTC.

This clonotype was picked up many times. The V call is TRBV28, the J call TRBJ2-7, with 11 bases that match TRBD2. V shed 2 bases, J shed 3 bases, and the junction held 9 bases outside the gene matches. CDR1 MDHEN and CDR2 SYDVKM come from the germline V gene. The CDR3 runs 17 residues. CDR3 amino acids: CASSLPLGLAGDYEQYF. The CDR3 DNA is TGTGCCAGCAGTTTACCCCTCGGACTAGCGGGTGACTACGAGCAGTACTTC.

The chain combines TRBV28 with TRBJ2-3; D unresolved. CDR1 and CDR2 from the germline V gene are MDHEN and SYDVKM. V was cut by 5 bases and J by 4 bases, with 13 bases left in between. The CDR3 has 14 amino acids. In DNA, the CDR3 is TGTGCCAGCAGTCCGTTCGAGGCGGCAGATACGCAGTATTTT. This encodes CASSPFEAADTQYF.

This clonotype was detected a few times. This sequence joins TRBV7-9 and TRBJ2-1; TRBD2 aligns across 7 bases. CDR1 and CDR2 (germline): SEHNR, FQNEAQ (reference sequence). After removal of 4 bases from V and 5 bases from J, the junction contained 8 bases not matched to a gene. The CDR3 is made up of 15 amino acids. The CDR3 sequence: CASSSSGNVDNEQFF. CDR3 bases: TGTGCCAGCAGCTCGAGCGGGAATGTGGACAATGAGCAGTTCTTC.

Comment on this clonotype: At one end, the junction sequence differs from germline, possibly due to a read error. The chain uses TRBV10-3 and TRBJ1-4; D is unresolved. Germline-derived CDR1 and CDR2 are ENHRY and SYGVKD. There are 16 residues in the CDR3. The CDR3 sequence is CVISESAGGANEKLFF. The CDR3 coding sequence is TGTGTCATCAGTGAGTCGGCCGGAGGAGCAAATGAAAAACTGTTTTTT.

The CDR3 region has the DNA TGTGCCAGCAGCGCCCCACCGGAAGCGGAGACCCAGTACTTC. Translation gives CASSAPPEAETQYF. The chain employs TRBV9 and TRBJ2-5; no firm D call. The CDR3 sequence is 14 residues long. Deletions cut 3 bases from V and 5 bases from J, with 14 bases between. Germline assignment: CDR1 SGDLS and CDR2 YYNGEE.

Only a few counts were recorded for this clonotype. This sequence joins TRBV7-2 and TRBJ2-3, with D unclear. Germline lookup yields CDR1 SGHTA and CDR2 FQGNSA. CDR3 length equals 13 residues. V lost 4 bases and J lost 5, with 10 bases in between. Here the CDR3 reads CASSSRRGDTQYF. CDR3 in DNA: TGTGCCAGCAGCTCGCGGAGAGGAGATACGCAGTATTTT. The full variable domain, rest sourced from reference TRBV7-2 and TRBJ2-3, is GAGVSQSPSNKVTEKGKDVELRCDPISGHTALYWYRQSLGQGLEFLIYFQGNSAPDKSGLPSDRFSAERTGGSVSTLTIQRTQQEDSAVYLCASSSRRGDTQYFGPGTRLTVL.

Of note for this clonotype: A junction boundary mismatches the germline segment, possibly from a read error. The chain joins TRBV19 to TRBJ2-3; TRBD2 matches 11 bases. Germline V gene sequence: CDR1 LNHDA, CDR2 SQIVND (reference sequence). The CDR3 length is 16 residues. This CDR3 is CVSRPTSGSAVDTQYF. The CDR3 DNA is TGTGTCAGTAGACCTACTAGCGGGAGCGCTGTGGATACGCAGTATTTT.

This clonotype was found a few times. The chain joins TRBV24-1 to TRBJ1-6; D gene unclear. V was shortened by 3 bases and J by 9 bases, with 11 bases between the two germline ends. The CDR3 runs 14 residues. Germline CDR1 KGHDR, CDR2 SFDVKD. The CDR3 DNA is TGTGCCACCAGTGATCGCCAGACTTCTTCACCCCTCCACTTT. This gives the protein CATSDRQTSSPLHF.

The chain is built from TRBV18 and TRBJ1-4; D is ambiguous. This CDR3 region has 14 residues. CDR1 KGHSH and CDR2 LQKENI come from the germline V gene. Trimming removed 6 bases at V and 8 bases at J, with 16 bases between. CDR3 sequence reads: CASSPGRREEKLFF. CDR3 coding DNA: TGTGCCAGCTCTCCCGGGCGCCGAGAGGAAAAACTGTTTTTT.

This clonotype has only a few counts. This chain uses TRBV4-1 with TRBJ1-2; 9 bases are a match to TRBD1. CDR3 size: 15 residues. Trimming took 5 bases from V and 4 from J; bases not matched to a gene: 8. Germline CDR1 is MGHRA and CDR2 is YSYEKL. CDR3 in amino acids: CASSTRDRDLYGYTF. The CDR3 DNA reads as TGCGCCAGCAGCACCCGGGACAGGGACCTCTATGGCTACACCTTC.

This clonotype appeared a few times. V usage is TRBV6-5 and J usage is TRBJ1-6, with 7 bases fitting TRBD1. The CDR3 sequence is 14 residues long. The germline V gene has CDR1 MNHEY and CDR2 SVGAGI. V was clipped by 0 bases and J by 10 bases; unmatched bases: 3. CDR3 region: CASSYSTGNSPLHF. CDR3 DNA: TGTGCCAGCAGTTACTCGACAGGGAACTCACCCCTCCACTTT.

This rearrangement joins TRBV6-2 or TRBV6-3 to TRBJ2-6, with 7 positions matching TRBD1. Per the germline V gene, CDR1 is MNHEY and CDR2 is SVGEGT. The J segment lost 1 base and the V segment lost 4 bases, leaving 10 bases of the junction unmatched. The CDR3 runs to 18 residues. Here the CDR3 reads CASSLTGQDSSGANVLTF. CDR3 in DNA: TGTGCCAGCAGTTTGACTGGACAGGACTCATCTGGGGCCAACGTCCTGACTTTC.

The sample holds a few counts of this clonotype. The chain joins TRBV29-1 to TRBJ1-1; possible D gene TRBD1, 5 bases. Per germline, CDR1 SQVTM and CDR2 ANQGSEA. The V end was cut by 7 bases, the J end by 0 bases, with 12 bases between. The CDR3 is 13 amino acids. The CDR3 DNA reads as TGCAGCGCCCGGGACGCTATGAACACTGAAGCTTTCTTT. This encodes CSARDAMNTEAFF.

This clonotype was detected only a few times. The chain employs TRBV20-1 and TRBJ2-1, with D unclear. V was trimmed by 3 bases and J by 8 bases, leaving 5 bases between them. The CDR3 has 10 residues. Per the germline V gene, CDR1 is DFQATT and CDR2 is SNEGSKA (reference sequence). The CDR3 DNA follows: TGCAGTGCTAGTGACCATGAGCAGTTCTTC. This encodes CSASDHEQFF.

This clonotype appeared a few times. The CDR3 bases are TGTGCCAGCAGTGATAGGGGGCGCGGTTTATACGAGCAGTACTTC. Amino acids: CASSDRGRGLYEQYF. The rearrangement uses TRBV6-1 and TRBJ2-7, with 7 bases lining up with TRBD1. V was pared by 3 bases and J by 4 bases, with 9 bases of the junction left unmatched. Germline CDR1 MNHNS, CDR2 SASEGT. CDR3 length: 15 residues.

This clonotype was picked up a small number of times. The V call is TRBV30, the J call TRBJ2-6, with D perhaps matching TRBD1 (5 bases). Trimming stripped 0 bases from V and 2 bases from J, with 8 bases between. The CDR3 totals 15 residues. CDR1 GTSNPN and CDR2 SVGIG come from the germline V gene (reference sequence). CDR3 protein: CAWSVDRPGANVLTF. DNA for the CDR3: TGTGCCTGGAGTGTAGACAGACCTGGGGCCAACGTCCTGACTTTC.

The J gene is TRBJ2-3, the V gene TRBV20-1; D not resolved. Deletions cut 6 bases from V and 4 bases from J, with 20 bases between. The CDR3 covers 15 residues. In germline, CDR1 is DFQATT, CDR2 SNEGSKA (reference sequence). The CDR3 spells CSAPIYPPQSDTQYF. In nucleotides, the CDR3 is TGCAGTGCCCCGATCTATCCTCCACAATCAGATACGCAGTATTTT.